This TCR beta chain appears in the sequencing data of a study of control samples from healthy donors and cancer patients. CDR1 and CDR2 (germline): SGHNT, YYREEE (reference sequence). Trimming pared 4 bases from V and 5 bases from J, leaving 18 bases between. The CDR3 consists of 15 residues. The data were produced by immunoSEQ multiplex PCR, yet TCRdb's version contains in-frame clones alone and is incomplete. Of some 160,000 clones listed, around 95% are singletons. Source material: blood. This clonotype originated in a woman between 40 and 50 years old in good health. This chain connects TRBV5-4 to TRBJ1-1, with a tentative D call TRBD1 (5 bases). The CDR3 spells CASSQRQGSGTEAFF. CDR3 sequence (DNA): TGTGCCAGCAGCCAAAGGCAGGGTTCAGGGACTGAAGCTTTCTTT.